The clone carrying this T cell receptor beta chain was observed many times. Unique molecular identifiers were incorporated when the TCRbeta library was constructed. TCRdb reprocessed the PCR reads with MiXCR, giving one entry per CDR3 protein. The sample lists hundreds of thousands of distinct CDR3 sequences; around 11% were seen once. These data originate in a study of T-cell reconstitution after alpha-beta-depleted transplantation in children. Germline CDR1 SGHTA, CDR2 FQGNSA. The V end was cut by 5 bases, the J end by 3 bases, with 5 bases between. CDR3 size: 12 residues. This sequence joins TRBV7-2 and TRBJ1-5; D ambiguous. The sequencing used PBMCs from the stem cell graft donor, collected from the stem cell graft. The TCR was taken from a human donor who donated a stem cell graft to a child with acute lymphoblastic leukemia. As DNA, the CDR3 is TGTGCCAGCAGCGACCCCAATCAGCCCCAGCATTTT. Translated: CASSDPNQPQHF.